This TCR beta chain came from a study of blood T cell repertoires in COVID-19. Exposed volunteers were people who met a COVID-19 case within 2 weeks before study entry. The CDR3 contains 12 residues. The germline CDR1 and CDR2 sequences are LGHDT and YNNKEL (reference sequence). V dropped 5 bases and J dropped 3 bases, with 8 bases sitting between them. Sequencing used immunoSEQ multiplex PCR; TCRdb keeps in-frame clones, though not all of them. Here the sample spans under 250,000 clones, about four fifths being singletons. What was sequenced was PBMCs or T cells enriched from blood (not recorded which). This rearrangement joins TRBV3-1 (or the pseudogene TRBV3-2) to TRBJ2-7, with a weak D call TRBD1 (6 bases). The receptor was isolated from a woman aged 40 to 50 who had been exposed to COVID-19. The CDR3 here is CASSVGGYEQYF. CDR3 coding DNA: TGTGCCAGCAGCGTAGGGGGCTACGAGCAGTACTTC.